This T cell receptor beta chain stems from a study of T cell repertoires in cytomegalovirus infection (dated by TCRdb to the late 2010s). As for the study more broadly: The HLA type of each donor mattered for the analysis, because public TCR beta signatures pointed to carriage of CMV infection along with the matching HLA type.

V ends up 5 bases short and J 5 bases short, with an unmatched junction base count of 7. CDR1 and CDR2, looked up from the germline V gene, are SQVTM and ANQGSEA. Including cysteine and phenylalanine, the CDR3 has 13 amino acids. The sequence is cut down to CDR3 DNA, 39 bases in frame from base 1. General conclusions and limits of the study: The ex vivo response was dominated by HLA-C-restricted CMV-specific TCR beta clonotypes, and the single most frequent clonotype in two of eight donors was supplied by these HLA-C-restricted clonotypes. In both this cohort and an independent roughly 360-donor cohort, the cumulative frequency of public TCR beta family members distinguished carriers of CMV infection plus the relevant HLA type.

Sequencing relied on an Illumina HiSeq 1500. TCRdb handled the public reads itself, with Q25 trimming in fastp and clone calling in MiXCR, and kept productive beta chains. When rows share a CDR3 protein, they turn into one entry using the most common DNA and genes. A total of roughly 500,000 distinct CDR3 sequences appear in this sample, about 11% of them only once. Clones ranked in the top ten supply roughly 10% of the sample. About this clonotype: Its antigen is not yet known. No much larger clone is present one base from it, and per-base qualities are unavailable.

This TCR was recovered from a human donor in good health (CMV status not recorded). Some clones in this sample may be carry-over from other donors' samples. Input material: PBMCs. The chain links TRBV29-1 with TRBJ2-7; TRBD1 agrees with 9 junctional bases. The DNA sequence is as follows: TGCAGCGTTTCGGGACAGGGAGACCACGAGCAGTACTTC. Translated, this gives CSVSGQGDHEQYF.